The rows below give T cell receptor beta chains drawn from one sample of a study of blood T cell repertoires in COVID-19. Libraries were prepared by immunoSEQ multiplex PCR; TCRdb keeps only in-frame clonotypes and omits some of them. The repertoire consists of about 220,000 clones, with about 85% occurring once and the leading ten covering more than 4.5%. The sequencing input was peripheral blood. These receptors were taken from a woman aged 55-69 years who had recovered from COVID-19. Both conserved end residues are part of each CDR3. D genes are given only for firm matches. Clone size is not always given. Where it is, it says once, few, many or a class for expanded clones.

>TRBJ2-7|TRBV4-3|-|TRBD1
CASSQDFQGAYEQYF
TGCGCCAGCAGCCAAGATTTCCAGGGGGCGTACGAGCAGTACTTC
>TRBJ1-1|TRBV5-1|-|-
CASSSGLTGGTEAFF
TGCGCCAGCAGCTCAGGGTTGACGGGTGGGACTGAAGCTTTCTTT
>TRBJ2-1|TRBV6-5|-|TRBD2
CASSSGGAYNEQFF
TGTGCCAGCAGTAGCGGGGGCGCCTACAATGAGCAGTTCTTC
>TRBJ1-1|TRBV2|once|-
CASSPWGGGEAFF
TGTGCCAGCAGTCCCTGGGGGGGCGGTGAAGCTTTCTTT
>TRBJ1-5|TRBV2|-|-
CASRPSRGQPQHF
TGTGCCAGCAGGCCCTCTCGAGGACAGCCCCAGCATTTT
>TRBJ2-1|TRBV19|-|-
CASSMAGWGKNEQFF
TGTGCCAGTAGTATGGCAGGGTGGGGTAAGAATGAGCAGTTCTTC
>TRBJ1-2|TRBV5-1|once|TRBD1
CASSWGTGGSNYGYTF
TGCGCCAGCAGCTGGGGGACAGGGGGCAGTAACTATGGCTACACCTTC
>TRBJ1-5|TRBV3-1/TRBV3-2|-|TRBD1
CASSPGTGDNQPQHF
TGTGCCAGCAGCCCCGGGACAGGGGACAATCAGCCCCAGCATTTT
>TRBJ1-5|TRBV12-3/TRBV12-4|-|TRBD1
CASVQGAIQPQHF
TGTGCCAGCGTACAGGGGGCTATTCAGCCCCAGCATTTT
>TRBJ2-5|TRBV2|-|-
CASSDGRGQETQYF
TGTGCCAGCAGTGATGGGCGGGGCCAAGAGACCCAGTACTTC
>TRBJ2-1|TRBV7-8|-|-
CASNSYRDTKYEQFF
TGTGCCAGCAACAGTTACCGGGACACCAAGTATGAGCAGTTCTTC
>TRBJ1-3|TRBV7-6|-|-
CASSLAPRGSSGNTIYF
TGTGCCAGCAGCTTAGCGCCCCGGGGAAGCTCTGGAAACACCATATATTTT
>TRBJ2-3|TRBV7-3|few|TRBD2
CASSLGLAGVPSTDTQYF
TGTGCCAGCAGCTTAGGGTTAGCGGGGGTTCCTAGCACAGATACGCAGTATTTT
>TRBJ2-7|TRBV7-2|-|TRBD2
CASSQTGTTEQYF
TGTGCCAGCAGCCAGACCGGGACTACCGAGCAGTACTTC
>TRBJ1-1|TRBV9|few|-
CASSVATNSEAFF
TGTGCCAGCAGCGTAGCGACTAACTCTGAAGCTTTCTTT
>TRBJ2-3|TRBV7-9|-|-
CASTPAPEKADTQYF
TGTGCCAGCACCCCGGCGCCGGAGAAGGCAGATACGCAGTATTTT
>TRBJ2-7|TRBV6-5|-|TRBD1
CASSYPGGSEQYF
TGTGCCAGCAGTTACCCAGGGGGTAGCGAGCAGTACTTC
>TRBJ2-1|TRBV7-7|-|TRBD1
CASSLGGQGLDEQFF
TGTGCTAGCAGCTTAGGGGGACAGGGATTGGATGAGCAGTTCTTC
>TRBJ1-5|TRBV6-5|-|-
CASSSPQQPQHF
TGTGCCAGCAGTTCCCCCCAGCAGCCCCAGCATTTT
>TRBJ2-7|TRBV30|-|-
CAWSVDTYEQYF
TGTGCCTGGAGTGTCGACACCTACGAGCAGTACTTC
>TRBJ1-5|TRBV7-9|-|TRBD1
CASSLGGGDAQPQHF
TGTGCCAGCAGCTTAGGAGGGGGCGATGCTCAGCCCCAGCATTTT
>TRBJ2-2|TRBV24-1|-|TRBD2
CATSRGGGGSGELFF
TGTGCCACCAGCCGGGGCGGGGGAGGATCCGGGGAGCTGTTTTTT
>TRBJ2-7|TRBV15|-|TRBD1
CATSGPGTAYEQYF
TGTGCCACCAGCGGCCCCGGGACAGCGTACGAGCAGTACTTC
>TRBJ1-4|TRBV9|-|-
CASSVRGRDEKLFF
TGTGCCAGCAGCGTAAGGGGCAGGGATGAAAAACTGTTTTTT
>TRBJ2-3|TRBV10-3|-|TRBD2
CAIGEGSTDTQYF
TGTGCCATCGGGGAGGGAAGCACAGATACGCAGTATTTT
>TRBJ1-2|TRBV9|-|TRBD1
CASSIQGAYGYTF
TGTGCCAGCAGCATACAGGGGGCGTATGGCTACACCTTC
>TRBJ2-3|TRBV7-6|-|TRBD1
CASSLAIGTGAPDQELDTQYF
TGTGCCAGCAGCTTAGCGATCGGGACAGGGGCCCCAGATCAGGAATTGGATACGCAGTATTTT
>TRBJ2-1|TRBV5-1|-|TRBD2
CASSGTSGGAYNEQFF
TGCGCCAGCAGCGGGACTAGCGGGGGGGCTTACAATGAGCAGTTCTTC
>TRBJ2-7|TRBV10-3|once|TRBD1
CAISEPGGRDEQYF
TGTGCCATCAGTGAACCAGGGGGCCGTGACGAGCAGTACTTC
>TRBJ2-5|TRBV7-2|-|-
CASSSFQETQYF
TGTGCCAGCAGCTCTTTCCAAGAGACCCAGTACTTC
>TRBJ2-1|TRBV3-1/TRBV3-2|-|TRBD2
CASSQVGTSADNEQFF
TGTGCCAGCAGCCAGGTGGGGACTAGCGCTGACAATGAGCAGTTCTTC
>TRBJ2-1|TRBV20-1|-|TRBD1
CSASITGVGFNEQFF
TGCAGTGCCAGTATTACAGGGGTGGGATTCAATGAGCAGTTCTTC
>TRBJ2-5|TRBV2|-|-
CASSVSVQETQYF
TGTGCCAGCAGTGTGAGCGTTCAAGAGACCCAGTACTTC
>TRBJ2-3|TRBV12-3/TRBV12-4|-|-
CASSPQATDTQYF
TGTGCCAGCAGCCCGCAAGCCACAGATACGCAGTATTTT
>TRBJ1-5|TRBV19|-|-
CASSISRYRESNQPQHF
TGTGCCAGTAGTATTTCGCGGTACCGGGAGAGCAATCAGCCCCAGCATTTT
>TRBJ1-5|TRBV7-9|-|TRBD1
CASSSGTGGNQPQHF
TGTGCCAGCAGCTCAGGGACAGGGGGCAATCAGCCCCAGCATTTT
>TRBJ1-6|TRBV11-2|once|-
CASSVGRGTNSPLHF
TGTGCCAGCAGCGTCGGGAGGGGAACTAATTCACCCCTCCACTTT
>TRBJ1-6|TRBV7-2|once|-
CASSNRGGRSNSPLHF
TGTGCCAGCAGCAACCGCGGGGGGCGGAGTAATTCACCCCTCCACTTT
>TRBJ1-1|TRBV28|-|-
CASKQGMNTEAFF
TGTGCCAGCAAGCAGGGTATGAACACTGAAGCTTTCTTT
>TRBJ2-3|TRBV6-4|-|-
CASSEQGTDTQYF
TGTGCCAGCAGTGAACAGGGCACAGATACGCAGTATTTT
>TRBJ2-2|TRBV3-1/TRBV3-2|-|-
CASSHVRNTGELFF
TGTGCCAGCAGCCATGTTAGAAACACCGGGGAGCTGTTTTTT
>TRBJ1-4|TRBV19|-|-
CASTEAGGEKLFF
TGTGCCAGTACCGAAGCGGGGGGGGAAAAACTGTTTTTT
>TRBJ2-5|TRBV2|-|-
CASTQQGQETQYF
TGTGCCAGCACCCAACAGGGTCAAGAGACCCAGTACTTC
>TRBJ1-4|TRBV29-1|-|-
CSVEDRGRGEKLFF
TGCAGCGTTGAAGATCGTGGCAGGGGTGAAAAACTGTTTTTT
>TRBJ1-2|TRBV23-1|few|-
CASITQGCGYGYTF
TGCGCCAGCATCACACAGGGTTGTGGATATGGCTACACCTTC
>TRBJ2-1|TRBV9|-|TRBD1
CASSVAGQGSYYNEQFF
TGTGCCAGCAGCGTGGCAGGACAGGGGTCGTACTACAATGAGCAGTTCTTC
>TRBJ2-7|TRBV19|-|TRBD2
CASSFGTSGVSEQYF
TGTGCCAGTAGTTTCGGGACTAGCGGGGTTAGCGAGCAGTACTTC
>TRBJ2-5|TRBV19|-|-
CASSIDSQETQYF
TGTGCCAGTAGTATAGACAGCCAAGAGACCCAGTACTTC
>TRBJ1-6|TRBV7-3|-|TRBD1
CASSLNQDRGTPLHF
TGTGCCAGCAGCTTGAACCAGGACAGGGGAACGCCCCTCCACTTT
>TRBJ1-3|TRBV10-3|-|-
CAIRRGNTIYF
TGTGCCATCAGGCGTGGAAACACCATATATTTT
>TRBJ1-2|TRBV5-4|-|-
CASSSTGRTYGYTF
TGTGCCAGCAGCTCAACAGGGCGTACCTATGGCTACACCTTC
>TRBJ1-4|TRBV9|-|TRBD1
CASSVGTGGAVRKLFF
TGTGCCAGCAGCGTAGGAACAGGGGGGGCAGTGCGAAAACTGTTTTTT
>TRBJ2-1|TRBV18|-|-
CASSPGVTDNEQFF
TGTGCCAGCTCACCAGGCGTCACAGACAATGAGCAGTTCTTC
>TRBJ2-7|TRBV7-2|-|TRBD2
CASRPGTSGGNEQYF
TGTGCCAGCAGGCCCGGGACTAGCGGGGGAAACGAGCAGTACTTC
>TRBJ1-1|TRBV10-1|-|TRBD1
CASRADRGTEAFF
TGCGCCAGCAGAGCCGACAGGGGGACTGAAGCTTTCTTT
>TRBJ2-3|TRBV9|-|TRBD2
CASSAGLAGGRDTQYF
TGTGCCAGCAGCGCCGGACTAGCGGGGGGCCGGGATACGCAGTATTTT
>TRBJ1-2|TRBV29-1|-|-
CSVPMSPGQNYGYTF
TGCAGCGTCCCGATGAGTCCGGGACAAAACTATGGCTACACCTTC
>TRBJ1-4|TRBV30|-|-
CAWNRGSGEKLFF
TGTGCCTGGAATCGAGGGAGTGGTGAAAAACTGTTTTTT